A selection of T cell receptor beta chains follows, all from one sample in a study of cytomegalovirus exposure and HLA in healthy donors. Assay: immunoSEQ multiplex PCR; the TCRdb copy retains only in-frame clones and omits some. Of approximately 37,000 clones detected, 65% to 90% appear once; the ten largest clones hold more than 9%. The specimen was PBMCs. Receptor source: a young woman in good health and CMV-seropositive. CDR3s include the opening cysteine and the closing phenylalanine or tryptophan. Each record gives: J gene, D gene, clone size, V gene, CDR3 protein, CDR3 DNA. D genes are given only for firm matches. Clone size is stated in some rows and not others, as once, few, many or a class when expanded.

J: TRBJ2-3
D: TRBD1
size: -
V: TRBV19
CDR3: CASSGTGTGVAAGEIRTSTDTQYF
DNA: TGTGCCAGTAGTGGCACCGGGACAGGGGTGGCAGCGGGAGAGATACGGACTAGCACAGATACGCAGTATTTT

J: TRBJ2-5
D: TRBD2
size: -
V: TRBV7-9
CDR3: CASSPKTSGIGQETQYF
DNA: TGTGCCAGCAGCCCTAAGACTAGCGGGATCGGTCAAGAGACCCAGTACTTC

J: TRBJ2-7
D: -
size: -
V: TRBV11-2
CDR3: CASSSSGSRPYEQYF
DNA: TGTGCCAGCAGCTCTTCCGGGAGTAGACCCTACGAGCAGTACTTC

J: TRBJ2-1
D: -
size: -
V: TRBV27
CDR3: CASSLVFRGNEQFF
DNA: TGTGCCAGCAGCCTCGTCTTTAGGGGCAATGAGCAGTTCTTC

J: TRBJ1-4
D: TRBD1
size: -
V: TRBV5-1
CDR3: CASSLSAGTVNEKLFF
DNA: TGCGCCAGCAGCCTATCGGCCGGGACAGTTAATGAAAAACTGTTTTTT

J: TRBJ2-1
D: TRBD1
size: -
V: TRBV7-7
CDR3: CASSSGQGPYNEQFF
DNA: TGTGCTAGCAGCTCAGGACAGGGACCCTACAATGAGCAGTTCTTC

J: TRBJ2-1
D: TRBD2
size: -
V: TRBV28
CDR3: CASSGLAGSSYNEQFF
DNA: TGTGCCAGCAGTGGCCTAGCGGGAAGCTCCTACAATGAGCAGTTCTTC

J: TRBJ2-3
D: -
size: -
V: TRBV7-7
CDR3: CASSPGNRELGPDTQYF
DNA: TGTGCTAGCAGCCCAGGGAACAGGGAGTTGGGGCCAGATACGCAGTATTTT

J: TRBJ1-1
D: TRBD1
size: -
V: TRBV5-6
CDR3: CASSPGGTVRNTEAFF
DNA: TGTGCCAGCAGCCCTGGAGGGACAGTCAGGAACACTGAAGCTTTCTTT

J: TRBJ2-5
D: -
size: -
V: TRBV7-2
CDR3: CASSLSRRGLKETQYF
DNA: TGTGCCAGCAGCTTATCCCGGCGGGGGCTCAAAGAGACCCAGTACTTC

J: TRBJ2-3
D: TRBD2
size: -
V: TRBV6-4
CDR3: CASSPRGTSLDTQYF
DNA: TGTGCCAGCAGCCCCCGGGGGACTAGTCTAGATACGCAGTATTTT

J: TRBJ1-1
D: -
size: -
V: TRBV6-5
CDR3: CASTPPGAEAFF
DNA: TGTGCCAGCACTCCCCCCGGGGCTGAAGCTTTCTTT

J: TRBJ2-2
D: TRBD2
size: -
V: TRBV27
CDR3: CASRNSGANTGELFF
DNA: TGTGCCAGCAGAAACAGCGGGGCGAACACCGGGGAGCTGTTTTTT

J: TRBJ2-7
D: -
size: -
V: TRBV11-1
CDR3: CASSFAQDWEQYF
DNA: TGTGCCAGCAGCTTTGCCCAGGACTGGGAGCAGTACTTC

J: TRBJ2-7
D: -
size: -
V: TRBV10-1
CDR3: CASSELQDYPFSYEQYF
DNA: TGCGCCAGCAGTGAGTTACAGGACTATCCTTTCTCCTACGAGCAGTACTTC

J: TRBJ1-3
D: -
size: -
V: TRBV5-4
CDR3: CASSLQAGNTIYF
DNA: TGTGCCAGCAGCCTACAGGCTGGAAACACCATATATTTT

J: TRBJ2-3
D: -
size: -
V: TRBV6-4
CDR3: CASSEGQGTDTQYF
DNA: TGTGCCAGCAGTGAAGGGCAGGGGACAGATACGCAGTATTTT

J: TRBJ1-5
D: -
size: -
V: TRBV28
CDR3: CASSSNNQPQHF
DNA: TGTGCCAGCAGTTCTAACAATCAGCCCCAGCATTTT

J: TRBJ2-4
D: TRBD1
size: -
V: TRBV5-1
CDR3: CASRRFWTGDSAAKNIQYF
DNA: TGCGCCAGCAGGCGATTTTGGACAGGGGATTCGGCAGCCAAAAACATTCAGTACTTC

J: TRBJ1-2
D: -
size: -
V: TRBV6-5
CDR3: CASNPGYYGYTF
DNA: TGTGCCAGCAATCCAGGGTACTATGGCTACACCTTC

J: TRBJ1-3
D: -
size: -
V: TRBV6-5
CDR3: CASKPGRSGNTIYF
DNA: TGTGCCAGTAAGCCGGGTCGCTCTGGAAACACCATATATTTT

J: TRBJ2-1
D: -
size: -
V: TRBV19
CDR3: CASRGARGSYNEQFF
DNA: TGTGCCAGTAGGGGGGCGCGGGGGAGCTACAATGAGCAGTTCTTC

J: TRBJ2-5
D: -
size: once
V: TRBV7-2
CDR3: CASSLASRETQYF
DNA: TGTGCCAGCAGCTTAGCTTCCCGAGAGACCCAGTACTTC

J: TRBJ2-5
D: TRBD2
size: once
V: TRBV7-3
CDR3: CASSPLGLGTSGQETQYF
DNA: TGTGCCAGCAGCCCGCTGGGGCTAGGGACTAGCGGCCAAGAGACCCAGTACTTC

J: TRBJ2-5
D: TRBD1
size: -
V: TRBV19
CDR3: CASSRTTGAGETQYF
DNA: TGTGCCAGTAGTAGGACCACAGGGGCCGGAGAGACCCAGTACTTC

J: TRBJ1-2
D: -
size: -
V: TRBV19
CDR3: CASSMPQGGGYGYTF
DNA: TGTGCCAGTAGTATGCCGCAAGGGGGTGGCTATGGCTACACCTTC

J: TRBJ2-1
D: TRBD2
size: -
V: TRBV12-5
CDR3: CASGLVLAGGPYNEQFF
DNA: TGTGCTAGTGGTTTGGTACTAGCGGGGGGCCCTTACAATGAGCAGTTCTTC

J: TRBJ1-6
D: -
size: once
V: TRBV11-2
CDR3: CASSSLSLDSPLHF
DNA: TGTGCCAGCAGCTCTCTATCATTAGATTCACCCCTCCACTTT

J: TRBJ2-3
D: TRBD2
size: few
V: TRBV7-2
CDR3: CASLPGLANPLATQYF
DNA: TGTGCCAGCTTACCCGGACTAGCGAACCCCTTAGCCACGCAGTATTTT

J: TRBJ2-3
D: TRBD2
size: -
V: TRBV6-1
CDR3: CASSESGGRRGSDTQYF
DNA: TGTGCCAGCAGTGAATCCGGGGGGAGGAGAGGTTCAGATACGCAGTATTTT

J: TRBJ2-5
D: -
size: -
V: TRBV19
CDR3: CASRDLKSGSQETQYF
DNA: TGTGCCAGTAGAGACTTAAAATCCGGGTCCCAAGAGACCCAGTACTTC

J: TRBJ1-1
D: -
size: -
V: TRBV4-1
CDR3: CASSQVGRGGPEAFF
DNA: TGCGCCAGCAGCCAAGTAGGGCGCGGGGGACCTGAAGCTTTCTTT

J: TRBJ2-2
D: -
size: -
V: TRBV27
CDR3: CASSLWSRYTGELFF
DNA: TGTGCCAGCAGTTTATGGTCCAGATACACCGGGGAGCTGTTTTTT